Listed here is a single T cell receptor (beta chain). Its matching antigen is unknown. Germline V gene sequence: CDR1 MGHRA, CDR2 YSYEKL. This CDR3 has 17 amino acids. The V gene lost 3 bases and the J gene lost 0 bases, with 17 bases spanning the gap. The data originate from a study of T-cell reconstitution after alpha-beta-depleted transplantation in children. The study, taken as a whole, reports: In some patients, recipient T cells and intrathymic progenitors surviving conditioning explained high day-60 diversity. A year had passed since transplant, and T-cell counts and diversity by then came mostly from newly produced T cells. By about two months after transplant, alpha-beta T cells reportedly arose from several hundred graft clones that had expanded.

Researchers prepared the TCRbeta library using unique molecular identifiers, the study reports. TCRdb re-derived calls from the PCR reads in MiXCR, one entry per CDR3 protein. Altogether about 580,000 distinct CDR3 sequences are present, more than 20% being singletons, with the ten largest covering around an eighth. Material: PBMCs, mostly from graft donor cells, obtained 360 days after TCRalphabeta/CD19-depleted stem cell transplant. This rearrangement joins TRBV4-1 to TRBJ1-2; no reliable D call. This receptor was obtained from a boy under three years old who had a stem cell transplant for acute myeloid leukemia, so the T cells may come from the graft donor. CDR3 bases: TGCGCCAGCAGCCACCCCCTTGGGCCAACGTCTAACTATGGCTACACCTTC. It specifies CASSHPLGPTSNYGYTF.